This TCR beta chain was sequenced for a study of CD8+CD57+ T cells in acquired aplastic anemia. Looking at the study overall: Recorded DNA amounts for sorted CD4+ and CD8+ cells had an average of approximately 3 ug. Average CD4+ read depth in healthy donors was around 9.9 million reads. Findings and caveats of the study: Patients and controls shared under 30 CD8+ CDR3 sequences, highly expressed in patients. Between the patient and control groups, CD8+ Simpson's diversity did not differ significantly.

The V gene's germline CDR1 is SGHNT and CDR2 YYREEE (reference sequence). The CDR3 runs to 15 residues. V shed 4 bases and J 1 base; nucleotides not matched to a gene: 5. This clonotype was detected ten times or more. Antigen unknown. For CDR3 and TCR beta VDJ profiling, genomic DNA was the template used. TCRdb reprocessed the reads with MiXCR, giving one entry per CDR3 protein. Of about 130,000 distinct CDR3 sequences listed, around 48% are singletons. V and J are TRBV5-4 and TRBJ2-7, with 10 bases matching TRBD1. Sequenced material: sorted CD4+, CD8+, or CD8+CD57+ T cells (not recorded which) from PBMCs. This clonotype originated in a human donor in good health, serving as a control. The CDR3 region is CASSLRDRGSYEQYF. The DNA of the CDR3 is TGTGCCAGCAGCCTCAGGGACAGGGGATCCTACGAGCAGTACTTC.